What follows is one T cell receptor beta chain and its context. What it binds is not known. These data originate in a study of glioma-infiltrating T cells after dendritic cell vaccination. General study findings and limits: Higher TCR clonality did not directly relate to longer survival.

Germline CDR1 reads SEHNR; CDR2 reads FQNEAQ (reference sequence). The CDR3 loop spans 16 amino acids. Trimming shortened V by 1 base and J by 0 bases, and 10 bases separated the two germline ends. Sequenced by immunoSEQ multiplex PCR; TCRdb stores in-frame clones only, minus some. The data contain tens of thousands of clones, over 75% of them seen just once; the ten biggest clones take up under 2.5%. The J gene is TRBJ1-3, the V gene TRBV7-9; D not certain. This material consisted of blood, taken before dendritic cell vaccination. The clonotype was recovered from a human donor with glioblastoma. The CDR3 sequence: CASSLVNGLSGNTIYF. The DNA for the CDR3 is TGTGCCAGCAGCTTAGTTAACGGTCTCTCTGGAAACACCATATATTTT.